One T cell receptor (beta chain) is described in this entry. Original analysis: Amplification with reference gene primers provided the estimates of nucleated cell counts. Clones were sequenced by immunoSEQ multiplex PCR, and TCRdb holds only the in-frame ones, with some missing. V, J and clone size are those of that table, while D and trimming were read from the DNA. The sample includes tens of thousands of clones, more than 65% of them seen just once. The data were obtained in a study of blood T cell repertoires in COVID-19. Overall study context: Both acute and convalescent COVID-19 samples were obtained from the United States, Italy and Spain. Sample material is recorded as cDNA or gDNA derived from T cells, B-cell-depleted T cells, or PBMCs.

This CDR3 is 16 amino acids long. Germline assignment: CDR1 KGHSH and CDR2 LQKENI. V was clipped by 5 bases and J by 8 bases; unmatched bases: 9. The sequence derives from a woman aged 50 to 60 with acute or convalescent COVID-19. Sequences were obtained from peripheral blood. The chain has TRBV18 and TRBJ2-1; 13 bases map to TRBD2. The CDR3 spells CASSALAGGPMDEQFF. The CDR3 DNA sequence: TGTGCCAGCTCAGCACTAGCGGGAGGGCCAATGGATGAGCAGTTCTTC. The full variable domain, with the rest looked up from reference TRBV18 and TRBJ2-1, is NAGVMQNPRHLVRRRGQEARLRCSPMKGHSHVYWYRQLPEEGLKFMVYLQKENIIDESGMPKERFSAEFPKEGPSILRIQQVVRGDSAAYFCASSALAGGPMDEQFFGPGTRLTVL.